The sequence of this T cell receptor (beta chain) was determined in a study of PD-1 blockade in classical Hodgkin lymphoma. Indicated time point: newly diagnosed, previously untreated cHL patient sample. Some clones are missing from TCRdb's copy, which holds only in-frame ones; the method was immunoSEQ multiplex PCR. The sample lists about 16,000 clones, just under 85% occurring once. V was clipped by 3 bases and J by 8 bases, with 8 bases between them. This CDR3 has 11 residues. Germline assignment: CDR1 DFQATT and CDR2 SNEGSKA (reference sequence). This receptor was taken from a human donor with classical Hodgkin lymphoma. Sequenced: peripheral blood mononuclear cells (PBMCs). V gene TRBV20-1 combines with J gene TRBJ2-1, with D uncertain. The CDR3 coding sequence is TGCAGTGCTAGTTTCCTTGATGAGCAGTTCTTC. Its protein is CSASFLDEQFF.